The T cell receptor beta chain under discussion was sequenced for a study of blood T cell repertoires in COVID-19. Study details: The study drew acute and convalescent COVID-19 samples from the United States, Italy and Spain.

Some clones are missing from TCRdb's copy, which holds only in-frame ones; the method was immunoSEQ multiplex PCR. The top ten clones hold about 24% of a sample with about 95,000 clones, under 85% of them seen once. CDR1 is MDHEN, CDR2 SYDVKM, per germline. This CDR3 is built from 16 residues. Trimming shortened V by 8 bases and J by 1 base, and 18 bases separated the two germline ends. This receptor was taken from a human donor in a cohort sampled during active COVID-19. Material: peripheral blood. This chain links TRBV28 with TRBJ1-5; D may be TRBD1 (5 bases). Here the CDR3 DNA reads TGTGCCAGCCGGACAAGTCTAACGGGCAGCAATCAGCCCCAGCATTTT. Its protein product is CASRTSLTGSNQPQHF.